This T cell receptor beta chain was captured by sequencing in a study of cytomegalovirus exposure and HLA in healthy donors. Study outcomes and limitations: Immune exposure data for these donors was limited to CMV serostatus. In all likelihood, a cluster of highly shared sequence variants was a sequencing artifact. Presence/absence results assume similar sequencing depth per donor, which may not hold.

The CDR3 consists of 15 residues. Germline CDR1 is SGDLS and CDR2 is YYNGEE. The ends lost 1 base at V and 5 bases at J; junction bases unmatched: 8. The PCR made use of 60 Vbeta and 13 Jbeta primers. TCRdb keeps only in-frame clones here, not all; method: immunoSEQ multiplex PCR. This sample has a few hundred thousand clones, with around four fifths found just once. Points on this clone: Its antigen is currently unknown.

The TCR sequence derives from a woman aged 40 to 49 in good health and CMV-seropositive. This sequence joins TRBV9 and TRBJ2-7; TRBD1 matches at 8 bases. The sequenced sample was PBMCs. The CDR3 DNA follows: TGTGCCAGCAGCGTATCAGGGGGCGAAATAGACGAGCAGTACTTC. The encoded protein is CASSVSGGEIDEQYF.